These T cell receptor beta chains were read from a single sample in a study of Graves' ophthalmopathy and Graves' hyperthyroidism. TCRdb called the multiplex PCR reads again in MiXCR, with one record for every CDR3 protein. Of under 800,000 distinct CDR3 sequences in the sample, over 20% were seen once. The sample comprised peripheral blood. The receptors originated from a young woman with stable Graves' hyperthyroidism. Some clones in this sample may be carry-over from other donors' samples. CDR3s include the opening cysteine and the closing phenylalanine or tryptophan. The order of the fields is clone size, J gene, V gene, D gene, CDR3 DNA, CDR3 protein. The D gene is left open where the match is weak. Clone size is not always given. Where it is, it says once, few, many or a class for expanded clones.

many	TRBJ2-7	TRBV11-2	.	TGTGCCAGCAGCTTATTTCAGGGGTACGAGCAGTACTTC	CASSLFQGYEQYF
.	TRBJ2-5	TRBV12-3/TRBV12-4	TRBD2	TGTGCCAGCAGTTTCTCGGGACTAGCGGGACCGTACCAAGAGACCCAGTACTTC	CASSFSGLAGPYQETQYF
many	TRBJ1-6	TRBV20-1	.	TGCAGTGCTAGAGTCCTTAATTCACCCCTCCACTTT	CSARVLNSPLHF
many	TRBJ1-2	TRBV30	.	TGTGCATGCAACGACGGATCCTATGGCTACACCTTC	CACNDGSYGYTF
.	TRBJ1-2	TRBV25-1	.	TGTGCCAGCAGTGATCCCCTGTTAGGCTACACCTTC	CASSDPLLGYTF
many	TRBJ1-1	TRBV4-1	.	TGCGCCAGCAGCCACAACTCACCGGGGGCTTTCTTT	CASSHNSPGAFF
many	TRBJ2-5	TRBV20-1	TRBD2	TGCAGTGCTAGAGACCCGGGACTAGCGGGGGGAAAAGAGACCCAGTACTTC	CSARDPGLAGGKETQYF
.	TRBJ2-7	TRBV14	TRBD1	TGTGCCAGCAGCCAGGGACAGGGAATAAACTACGAGCAGTACTTC	CASSQGQGINYEQYF
.	TRBJ1-3	TRBV15	.	TGTGCCACCAGCTCCCGACAGTCGCACTCTGGAAACACCATATATTTT	CATSSRQSHSGNTIYF
many	TRBJ2-5	TRBV20-1	.	TGCAGTGTCCACTATGGAGAGACCCAGTACTTC	CSVHYGETQYF
many	TRBJ2-7	TRBV12-3/TRBV12-4	TRBD1	TGTGCCAGCAGCACGACAGGGGGCGCGGGCGAGCAGTACTTC	CASSTTGGAGEQYF
.	TRBJ1-2	TRBV12-3/TRBV12-4	.	TGTGCCAGCAGTGGCAGGATTTACTATGGCTACACCTTC	CASSGRIYYGYTF
many	TRBJ1-1	TRBV4-1	TRBD1	TGCGCCAGCAGCCTCCGGGACAGCACTGAAGCTTTCTTT	CASSLRDSTEAFF
many	TRBJ1-2	TRBV12-3/TRBV12-4	.	TGTGCCAGCAGTTTGAGAGGGCAGTCCTATGGCTACACCTTC	CASSLRGQSYGYTF
.	TRBJ2-5	TRBV10-2	TRBD1	TGCGCCAGCAGTGGTAACGACAGGGACCAAGAGACCCAGTACTTC	CASSGNDRDQETQYF
.	TRBJ2-7	TRBV9	.	TGTGCCAGCAGCGACACCCTTAAGGGCTACGAGCAGTACTTC	CASSDTLKGYEQYF
many	TRBJ2-7	TRBV19	.	TGTGCCAGTAGGAGGTCCCCGGGGCCGGGAGAGCAGTACTTC	CASRRSPGPGEQYF
.	TRBJ1-1	TRBV30	TRBD1	TGTGCCTGGAGTCCCGGGACAGGGTCGGAAGCTTTCTTT	CAWSPGTGSEAFF
few	TRBJ1-2	TRBV28	.	TGTGCCAGCAGTCCAGTGCCAATACCCTACACCTTC	CASSPVPIPYTF
.	TRBJ1-1	TRBV10-2	TRBD1	TGCGCCAGCAGCCCGGGACAGGGGACTTTCTTT	CASSPGQGTFF
many	TRBJ2-2	TRBV5-1	TRBD1	TGCGCCAGCAGCTTAACAGGGGGCCGGACCGGGGAGCTGTTTTTT	CASSLTGGRTGELFF
.	TRBJ1-2	TRBV6-1	TRBD1	TGTGCCAGTTTGGGACAGGGGGCAATGGGCTACACCTTC	CASLGQGAMGYTF
many	TRBJ1-3	TRBV13	.	TGTGCCAGCAGCTGGGCCTCTCACCTGGGCGGAAACACCATATATTTT	CASSWASHLGGNTIYF
.	TRBJ1-1	TRBV19	.	TGTGCCAGTAGTATAGAACGAGCTACTGAAGCTTTCTTT	CASSIERATEAFF
many	TRBJ2-5	TRBV20-1	.	TGCAGTGCTAGAGAGAGGGCCGGGAGACCTGAGTACTTC	CSARERAGRPEYF
.	TRBJ2-7	TRBV28	.	TGTGCCAGCAGTTTAGGTATATACAGCTACGAGCAGTACTTC	CASSLGIYSYEQYF
.	TRBJ2-5	TRBV27	TRBD2	TGTGCCAGCAGTTCCCTAACCACGGGGGGCCAAGAGACCCAGTACTTC	CASSSLTTGGQETQYF
many	TRBJ1-2	TRBV4-1	.	TGCGCCAGCAGCCCCCGGGAAGGGGACTATGGCTACACCTTC	CASSPREGDYGYTF
.	TRBJ1-1	TRBV6-1	.	TGTGCCAGCAGTAGCCCACCAGGGGAAGCTTTCTTT	CASSSPPGEAFF
many	TRBJ2-5	TRBV4-2	.	TGTGCCAGCAGCCAAGCGGGGGAGCCCCAGTACTTC	CASSQAGEPQYF
many	TRBJ2-2	TRBV10-1	.	TGCGCCAGCAGTGAGTCTCAGGAACACGGGGAGCTGTTTTTT	CASSESQEHGELFF
many	TRBJ2-5	TRBV20-1	TRBD2	TGCAGTGCTAGAGTAGCGGGGGGTGGGGAAGAGACCCAGTACTTC	CSARVAGGGEETQYF
few	TRBJ2-7	TRBV6-1	.	TGTGCCAGCAGTGCAACCGGCAACCCCCACTACGAGCAGTACTTC	CASSATGNPHYEQYF